Here is one T cell receptor (beta chain) with its context. No cognate antigen has been identified for it. Base quality data are lacking; no much larger clone is found one base away. This record comes from a study of cytomegalovirus exposure and HLA in healthy donors (dated by TCRdb to about 2017). Study-level background: According to an earlier analysis of 587 of the donors, some 180 million T cells yielded approximately 120 million unique TCR beta sequences and around 280 Gb of sequence data. Approximately 330 gigabases of sequencing data and around 80 million unique TCR sequences made up an early release that covered approximately 650 HLA-typed donors. Of the 300 to 400 genotyped donors, 65% to 90% fell in the genetic ancestry cluster associated with self-reported Caucasian donors. The study aimed to test whether signatures of past pathogen exposure could be identified by cataloging public T cell receptors. The study used immunosequencing to profile the T cell repertoires of approximately 690 subjects and linked those repertoires to cytomegalovirus serostatus. Along with the approximately 700-subject first cohort, a separate validation cohort of over a hundred different subjects was used. The study combined high-throughput TCR immunosequencing, statistical association of individual TCRs with disease status, and machine learning to predict cytomegalovirus infection status. In a later analysis, previously published TCR beta repertoires from 500 to 750 donors were re-analyzed and high-resolution HLA genotyping was added so that TCR occurrence patterns could be studied. In the later analysis, no new phenotypic data were used to find candidate immune exposures; instead, reliance was placed on TCR beta sequences and their occurrence across donors. In an earlier analysis of 550 to 700 of the donors, high-throughput TCR beta sequencing was used to judge whether each TCR beta V gene segment behaved as functional or pseudogenic. Donor age, sex, ethnicity and CMV serostatus were compiled alongside the repertoire data. A later genetic analysis took genome-wide SNP genotypes for about 65% of the 666 donors and used that subset as a discovery cohort. Every repertoire in the discovery cohort had been generated on one and the same sequencing platform. HLA typing covered class I and class II loci at four-digit resolution. The number of typed donors differed by locus: about 620-640 for A, B, C, DRB1 and DQB1; roughly 510 for DQA1; roughly 600 for DPA1; and roughly 490 for DPB1. Several DR-DQ haplotypes were handled as single units for association and clustering, since linkage in the cohort was strong. Among 300 to 500 genotyped donors of the cohort, an average of approximately 220,000 unique TCR beta nucleotide sequences was sequenced per donor, of which about 20% were non-productive. The full study reports these points: In a later analysis, about 17,000 TCR beta sequences were associated with specific HLA alleles at a false discovery rate of 0.05. The classifier was reported to diagnose cytomegalovirus status with high specificity and sensitivity in both the original and validation cohorts. In a later genetic analysis, a missense DCLRE1C variant was associated with V-gene and J-gene trimming of TCR beta chains, and the association was replicated in an independent cohort. Assigning TCR associations to individual alleles was difficult when HLA alleles, especially DR and DQ, strongly co-occurred. Because counts were too low, more than 15 rarely observed V segments, including chromosome 9 orphons, were excluded from the earlier analysis of 587 of the donors. Sequencing depth was assumed to be roughly uniform across donors in the presence/absence analyses, though that assumption may not hold. Correlated functional status among segregating V segments might reflect linkage disequilibrium, but an unknown experimental factor could not be ruled out. Compared with the roughly 710-donor mean, donors in an Asian-associated ancestry cluster had fewer N-insertions in productive TCRs, according to a later genetic analysis. Only TCR beta chains were sequenced in this cohort, and the absence of alpha or paired-chain data limited detectable features. A cluster of highly shared sequence variants was judged likely to represent a technical artifact of the sequencing pipeline. In a later analysis, the rate of TCR association differed among HLA loci, with DRB1 alleles having the most associated TCRs and HLA-C alleles having the fewest. A later analysis reported that several top co-occurrence clusters appeared linked to parvovirus B19, influenza, CMV and Epstein-Barr virus. Most CMV-associated TCR beta chains appeared to be HLA-restricted in a later analysis, and the HLA associations seemed to be driven largely by CMV exposure. Most TCR sequences were observed very rarely across donors, whereas some public TCRs were present in many individuals. For the cohort, immune exposure information was limited to CMV serostatus. In a later analysis, HLA-associated TCR beta chains showed more clonal expansion and lower generation probabilities than non-associated chains that were equally common. A total of about 150 TCR beta chains were listed by the study as associated with cytomegalovirus. Because HLA typing was missing for some donors at each locus, association tests included only the typed subset. An earlier analysis of approximately 540 of the donors showed that most TCR beta V segments appeared in productive rearrangements either about 87% or about 30% of the time, which broadly matched IMGT annotations. In vitro tests confirmed that three of the cytomegalovirus-associated TCR beta chains recognize cytomegalovirus antigens. The authors suggested that the approach could potentially be generalized to other disease states and immunological phenotypes. Some IMGT-functional V segments, including TRBV6-2 and TRBV6-3, could not be distinguished by the 87-base-pair reads and were therefore excluded. A further reported finding was that TCR beta sequences accurately predicted the HLA-A and HLA-B alleles for most subjects in the first cohort.

In total, approximately 610 healthy bone marrow donors made up the cohort. At the time of sampling, every cohort member was nominally healthy, though immune exposures that went unrecorded were likely present. The donor tested CMV seropositive, placing the donor among the 289 seropositive members of the cohort. A peripheral blood sample was collected from each donor, and TCR beta sequencing was performed on peripheral blood mononuclear cells. The Qiagen DNeasy Blood Extraction Kit was used to extract genomic DNA from the blood cell samples. The CDR3 runs 14 amino acids, cysteine and phenylalanine included. This entry keeps only the CDR3 DNA: 42 bases, framed from base 1. As encoded in the germline V gene, CDR1 is SGHRS while CDR2 is YFSETQ. V loses 7 bases of germline sequence and J loses 1 base, and the interval between the two ends is 12 bases. Library prep was done by the immunoSEQ multiplex PCR assay. The multiplex PCR relied on a mix of 60 forward primers for TCR Vbeta segments and 13 reverse primers for TCR Jbeta segments. Amplification of the CDR3 region of rearranged TCR beta genes was performed with a multiplex PCR assay on genomic DNA. The Illumina HiSeq System was used to sequence the amplified TCR beta libraries as 87-base-pair reads. In the authors' own workflow: Across the 600 to 700 repertoires, a later analysis counted tens of millions of unique TCR beta chains, approximately 12 million of which were shared by at least two donors. Raw reads were error-corrected and collapsed into unique sequences with a nearest-neighbor algorithm that merged closely related sequences to remove PCR and sequencing errors. CDR3 sequences were aligned to IMGT reference sequences to assign V, D and J gene segments. For a sequence to be retained, at least a six-nucleotide match to both a V gene segment and a J gene segment was required. A rearrangement counted as productive if the CDR3 had no stop codons and remained in frame with V and J, and every other rearrangement counted as non-productive. CDR3 was defined according to IMGT convention as the region running from the second conserved V-encoded cysteine to the conserved J-encoded phenylalanine. The earlier analysis of about 610 of the donors excluded sequences that lacked an unambiguous match to a single V gene segment. In an earlier analysis of several hundred of the donors, a V segment was called functional when productive rearrangements were above 56.7%, and segregating when the standard deviation between donors exceeded 5%. A statistical classification framework was built to diagnose cytomegalovirus status from the catalog of TCR beta chain sequences. A later analysis assigned V and J genes by comparing TCR nucleotide sequences with IMGT/GENE-DB human TR gene sequences. Using the TCRdist pipeline, a later analysis assigned CDR3 sequences along with most-parsimonious VDJ recombination scenarios. In a later analysis, each TCR beta chain was defined by its CDR3 amino acid sequence together with its V-gene family, and reads lacking a unique V-gene family were excluded. A later analysis removed 500 to 600 highly shared, low-generation-probability nucleotide sequences to deal with suspected cross-contamination and a sequencing artifact. A later analysis calculated a clonal expansion index for each public chain from normalized within-repertoire ranks of inferred template counts. In a later analysis, generation probabilities were computed with a VDJ recombination model fitted to out-of-frame rearrangements, and the resulting probabilities were checked against IGoR. A later analysis scored TCR-TCR, TCR-HLA and TCR-CMV co-occurrence with hypergeometric tests, applying a repertoire-size bias correction to TCR pairs. A later analysis estimated false discovery rates by permuting HLA or CMV assignments 20 times. In a later analysis, co-occurring TCRs were grouped using DBSCAN, and TCRdist sequence similarity was added for clustering within HLA-allele-positive subsets. Co-occurrence clustering excluded repertoires with fewer than 30,000 or more than 120,000 public chains, plus five with anomalous nucleotide sharing. TCRdb carries this immuneACCESS record with in-frame sequences only. Its versions omit some clonotypes, under half of them owing to an unresolved V gene in the studies checked, with the rest unexplained. V, J and clone size were drawn from that table, and D and trimming were deduced from the DNA. The sample data list 170,000 or so clones, and 84% of these were observed just once. The top ten constitute 4.8% of the sample.

The sequence came from a girl aged 5-17 years in good health and CMV-seropositive. This receptor chain uses TRBV5-1 and TRBJ1-3, with a weak D call of TRBD1 (5 bases match). Sequenced sample: PBMCs. Read as DNA, the sequence is TGCGCCAGCTCCGGCGGGGGATCTGGAAACACCATATATTTT. Its protein product is CASSGGGSGNTIYF.